The 13 T cell receptor beta chains presented below share a single source sample, sequenced in a study of shared T cell receptors in the human thymus listed by TCRdb under 2021. Library creation used the immunoSEQ multiplex PCR assay. As stored in TCRdb, this immuneACCESS dataset retains in-frame rearrangements with V and J assigned. A fraction of the clones does not appear; measured against another copy, unresolved V genes explain less than half of the discrepancy, and the remainder lacks a known reason. In this sample the table shows 600,000 or so clones, 70% to 90% of which occur a single time. The ten largest clones take up more than 0.009% of the sample. The same specimen was also included in a second study, on human thymus T cells.

Sequenced material: thymocytes. Source of these receptors: a boy less than two years old with a congenital heart defect. Donor details come from another sample of the same person, matched by shared clones.

The rearrangement joins TRBV19 to TRBJ1-5, with a possible D match to TRBD1 (6 bases). This CDR3 has 15 residues. The germline V gene has CDR1 LNHDA and CDR2 SQIVND (reference sequence). V dropped 8 bases and J dropped 3 bases, with 17 bases sitting between them. The CDR3 nucleotides read TGTGCCAGTTGCGTCAACAACAGGGTCAATCAGCCCCAGCATTTT. It is translated as CASCVNNRVNQPQHF.

This chain joins TRBV4-2 and TRBJ1-5; D remains ambiguous. V lost 1 base to trimming and J lost 5 bases, with 18 bases between them. The CDR3 has 17 amino acids. Germline V gives CDR1 LGHNA, CDR2 YNFKEQ. In DNA, the CDR3 is TGTGCCAGCAGCCAAGGGGTTAGCCAGGAGGGTTATCAGCCCCAGCATTTT. This sequence encodes CASSQGVSQEGYQPQHF.

The chain is built from TRBV5-1 and TRBJ2-2, with D perhaps TRBD2 (6 bases). This CDR3 comprises 16 residues. The V gene lost 4 bases and the J gene lost 5 bases, with 18 bases spanning the gap. Germline CDR1 and CDR2: SGHRS and YFSETQ. The CDR3 is CASSQTSPRGTGELFF. CDR3 in DNA: TGCGCCAGCAGCCAGACTAGTCCGCGTGGGACCGGGGAGCTGTTTTTT.

The J gene is TRBJ1-2, the V gene TRBV9, with 8 bases matching TRBD1. Germline V gene data show CDR1 as SGDLS and CDR2 as YYNGEE. This CDR3 is 12 amino acids long. Trimming at V came to 6 bases and at J to 5 bases, leaving 3 bases not matched to a gene. CDR3 in amino acids: CASTNRGYGYTF. The CDR3 DNA reads TGTGCCAGCACCAACAGGGGGTATGGCTACACCTTC. Looking up the rest from reference TRBV9 and TRBJ1-2 gives the full variable domain: DSGVTQTPKHLITATGQRVTLRCSPRSGDLSVYWYQQSLDQGLQFLIQYYNGEERAKGNILERFSAQQFPDLHSELNLSSLELGDSALYFCASTNRGYGYTFGSGTRLTVV.

The chain links TRBV28 to TRBJ1-2; D is possibly TRBD1 (6 bases). The CDR3 runs 15 residues. V was trimmed by 2 bases and J by 7 bases, leaving 17 bases between them. CDR1 and CDR2 (germline): MDHEN, SYDVKM. CDR3 nucleotides: TGTGCCAGCAGTTTAATTGGACAGCGTATATGTGGCTACACCTTC. Its translation is CASSLIGQRICGYTF.

This clone appeared a few times. The chain recombines TRBV14 with TRBJ1-3; D is unclear. CDR3 length: 13 amino acids. The V gene lost 7 bases and the J gene lost 0 bases, with 7 bases spanning the gap. Germline loops: CDR1 SGHDN, CDR2 FVKESK. In DNA, the CDR3 is TGTGCCAGCATGGCGGGCTCTGGAAACACCATATATTTT. This gives the protein CASMAGSGNTIYF.

This chain joins TRBV29-1 and TRBJ2-1; 9 positions agree with TRBD1. J lost 5 bases, V lost 1 base, and 12 bases had no gene match. The V gene's germline CDR1 is SQVTM and CDR2 ANQGSEA. The CDR3 loop spans 17 amino acids. CDR3 region: CSVEGRQGQGVNNEQFF. DNA for the CDR3: TGCAGCGTTGAAGGAAGGCAGGGACAGGGAGTTAACAATGAGCAGTTCTTC.

This sequence joins TRBV10-3 and TRBJ2-7; TRBD1 matches 8 bases. There are 16 residues in the CDR3. In germline, CDR1 is ENHRY, CDR2 SYGVKD. The trim removed 3 bases at V and 2 bases at J, leaving 9 bases unmatched. The CDR3 region is CAISDWRPDRAYEQYF. The CDR3 coding sequence is TGTGCCATCAGTGACTGGCGGCCGGACAGGGCCTACGAGCAGTACTTC.

V and J are TRBV27 and TRBJ2-7; a possible D gene is TRBD2 (6 bases). Germline V gene sequence: CDR1 MNHEY, CDR2 SMNVEV (reference sequence). This CDR3 has 13 amino acids. Trimming stripped 5 bases from V and 4 bases from J, with 12 bases between. This CDR3 is CASSTGREYEQYF. CDR3 nucleotides: TGTGCCAGCAGTACGGGTCGGGAGTACGAGCAGTACTTC.

This clone is a singleton in its sample. The chain recombines TRBV28 with TRBJ1-2; perhaps TRBD1 as D (6 bases). The CDR3 spans 12 residues. From germline, CDR1 is MDHEN and CDR2 SYDVKM. V shed 5 bases and J shed 8 bases, with 12 bases lying between them. The CDR3 DNA sequence: TGTGCCAGCAGTGGCCGACAGGACGGCTACACCTTC. Amino acids: CASSGRQDGYTF.

The chain combines TRBV29-1 with TRBJ2-3, with 10 positions matching TRBD1. The CDR3 consists of 14 residues. Trimming cost V 4 bases and J 4 bases; bases outside gene matches: 5. CDR1 and CDR2 from the germline V gene are SQVTM and ANQGSEA. The CDR3 sequence is CSVADRGFADTQYF. The CDR3 DNA sequence: TGCAGCGTTGCGGACAGGGGGTTCGCAGATACGCAGTATTTT.

The chain combines TRBV19 with TRBJ2-7, with 12 bases aligning to TRBD2. The germline V gene encodes CDR1 LNHDA and CDR2 SQIVND (reference sequence). The CDR3 runs 18 residues. V was clipped by 3 bases and J by 2 bases; unmatched bases: 11. The CDR3 sequence is CASSIQTSGSDTPYEQYF. CDR3 bases: TGTGCCAGTAGTATTCAGACTAGCGGGAGTGACACTCCCTACGAGCAGTACTTC.

The chain is built from TRBV28 and TRBJ2-7; 8 nucleotides line up with TRBD2. V lost 4 bases and J lost 5; bases outside the gene matches: 16. This CDR3 has 17 residues. Germline assignment: CDR1 MDHEN and CDR2 SYDVKM. Written as DNA, the CDR3 is TGTGCCAGCAGTTCTCCCTTAGCGGGACACCAGACCCACGAGCAGTACTTC. It is translated as CASSSPLAGHQTHEQYF.